The 22 T cell receptor beta chains in this list originate from one sample, sequenced in a study of shared clonotypes between healthy human individuals. Naive CD8 isolation took CD45RO-negative cells positively selected for CCR7 and excluded terminally differentiated effector memory CD45RA+ cells. Clones were read by immunoSEQ multiplex PCR, and TCRdb kept only the in-frame ones, dropping some. The sample lists about 580,000 clones, roughly 98% seen once, with 0.3% to 0.35% in the top ten. Sequenced input: naive CD8+ T cells sorted from blood. Source of these receptors: a man aged 30-40 years in good health.

This clone has just one count. The DNA of the CDR3 is TGTGCCAGCAGTGAATCAATTGGACGGGTTAATGAGCAGTTCTTC. As protein: CASSESIGRVNEQFF. This chain links TRBV6-1 with TRBJ2-1; D is unclear. The length of the CDR3 is 15 residues. Germline values: CDR1 MNHNS, CDR2 SASEGT. V dropped 2 bases and J dropped 7 bases, with 15 bases sitting between them.

The rearrangement uses TRBV6-5 and TRBJ2-2; D is possibly TRBD2 (6 bases). With 4 bases removed from V and 5 bases from J, the gap between germline ends came to 17 bases. Looked up from germline, CDR1 is MNHEY and CDR2 is SVGAGI. The CDR3 extends over 16 amino acids. In DNA, the CDR3 is TGTGCCAGCAGTTTCTCTACCGGGACTGAAACCGGGGAGCTGTTTTTT. Its protein product is CASSFSTGTETGELFF.

The chain couples TRBV15 to TRBJ2-7; 12 bases line up with TRBD2. Germline V gene lookup returns CDR1 LNHNV and CDR2 YYDKDF (reference sequence). The CDR3 runs 16 residues. V lost 0 bases and J lost 4; bases outside the gene matches: 4. CDR3 sequence (DNA): TGTGCCACCAGCAGAGATCGGACTAGCGGGATTTACGAGCAGTACTTC. It specifies CATSRDRTSGIYEQYF.

J is TRBJ2-3 and V is TRBV11-2; D not certain. Trimming cost V 3 bases and J 8 bases, with 12 bases left between them. This CDR3 contains 13 residues. Germline V gene sequence: CDR1 SGHAT, CDR2 FQNNGV. The CDR3 nucleotides are TGTGCCAGCAGCTTGAGCTATTTTTCTACGCAGTATTTT. Its translation is CASSLSYFSTQYF.

The chain links TRBV4-1 to TRBJ2-5; TRBD1 matches 11 bases. The CDR3 has 15 amino acids. The junction had 6 bases not matched to a gene; V was cut back by 4 bases and J by 5 bases. Germline CDR1 is MGHRA and CDR2 is YSYEKL. The chain's CDR3 is CASSPLGQGAETQYF. DNA for the CDR3: TGCGCCAGCAGCCCCCTCGGACAGGGGGCCGAGACCCAGTACTTC.

V usage is TRBV28 and J usage is TRBJ1-2; D unresolved. The CDR3 consists of 16 residues. Per germline, CDR1 MDHEN and CDR2 SYDVKM. Trimming shortened V by 7 bases and J by 4 bases, and 22 bases separated the two germline ends. The CDR3 spells CASNFQDGGRGYGYTF. CDR3 in DNA: TGTGCCAGCAATTTCCAGGACGGTGGTCGTGGCTATGGCTACACCTTC.

V gene TRBV13 combines with J gene TRBJ2-7; weak D call: TRBD1 (5 bases). The germline gives CDR1 PRHDT, CDR2 FYEKMQ (reference sequence). This CDR3 has 13 residues. Between the trimmed V and J ends, which lost 3 bases and 5 bases, there was a span of 11 bases. CDR3 loop: CASSLGLGNEQYF. The DNA of the CDR3 is TGTGCCAGCAGCTTGGGGCTAGGGAACGAGCAGTACTTC.

The chain employs TRBV7-8 and TRBJ2-7, with 11 nucleotides matching TRBD2. The CDR3 is made up of 17 amino acids. Germline CDR1 and CDR2: SGHVS and FQNEAQ. V lost 3 bases, J lost 2 bases, and 9 bases stayed unmatched. CDR3 nucleotides: TGTGCCAGCAGCTTGGGGCGGGGGACTAGCGGTACCTACGAGCAGTACTTC. Its translation is CASSLGRGTSGTYEQYF.

The chain uses TRBV29-1 and TRBJ2-5; D remains unclear. Germline V gene lookup returns CDR1 SQVTM and CDR2 ANQGSEA. CDR3 size: 13 residues. V was shortened by 3 bases and J by 3 bases, with 11 bases between the two germline ends. CDR3 DNA: TGCAGCGTTGATCTCGCCGGAAAAGAGACCCAGTACTTC. Translating it yields CSVDLAGKETQYF.

This chain joins TRBV27 and TRBJ1-1, with D maybe TRBD1 (5 bases). The CDR3 runs 14 residues. With 4 bases removed from V and 1 base from J, the gap between germline ends came to 10 bases. The V gene's germline CDR1 is MNHEY and CDR2 SMNVEV (reference sequence). The CDR3 nucleotides read TGTGCCAGCAGTTCTAATACAGGGAACACTGAAGCTTTCTTT. This codes for CASSSNTGNTEAFF.

V is TRBV6-5 and J is TRBJ2-5; TRBD1 might be the D (6 bases). Between the trimmed V and J ends, which lost 2 bases and 5 bases, there was a span of 9 bases. CDR1 is MNHEY and CDR2 is SVGAGI in the germline V gene. The CDR3 has 13 residues. The CDR3 coding sequence is TGTGCCAGCAGTTACATGCAGGGGGAGACCCAGTACTTC. Its protein product is CASSYMQGETQYF.

This clone has a handful of counts. The chain uses TRBV10-1 and TRBJ2-1, with D possibly being TRBD1 (6 bases). There are 16 residues in the CDR3. Trimming cost V 4 bases and J 0 bases, with 13 bases left between them. CDR1 and CDR2 from the germline V gene are WNHNN and SYGVQD (reference sequence). The CDR3 bases are TGCGCCAGCAGTGCAGGACAGCCTACCTCCTACAATGAGCAGTTCTTC. Protein product: CASSAGQPTSYNEQFF.

This chain uses TRBV5-1 with TRBJ1-1, with a tentative D call TRBD1 (5 bases). Trimming cost V 1 base and J 1 base, with 14 bases left between them. The germline V gene has CDR1 SGHRS and CDR2 YFSETQ. This CDR3 has 16 residues. The CDR3 loop is CASSLRATGENTEAFF. The CDR3 nucleotides are TGCGCCAGCAGCTTGCGAGCCACGGGGGAGAACACTGAAGCTTTCTTT.

The chain is built from TRBV28 and TRBJ1-1; the D is unclear. The CDR3 runs 14 residues. Trimming removed 3 bases at V and 1 base at J, with 9 bases between. Looked up from germline, CDR1 is MDHEN and CDR2 is SYDVKM. The CDR3 DNA follows: TGTGCCAGCAGTTTTGGCGGGCGGAACACTGAAGCTTTCTTT. Encoded protein: CASSFGGRNTEAFF.

As concerns this clone: The sample has other DNA sequences that encode this CDR3 too. The chain is built from TRBV27 and TRBJ2-1; TRBD2 is a possible D gene (6 bases). The CDR3 is 14 residues long. V was trimmed by 2 bases and J by 2 bases, leaving 7 bases between them. Per germline, CDR1 MNHEY and CDR2 SMNVEV (reference sequence). In DNA, the CDR3 is TGTGCCAGCAGTTTAGCGGGAACCTACAATGAGCAGTTCTTC. Translating gives CASSLAGTYNEQFF.

The chain recombines TRBV29-1 with TRBJ2-5; perhaps TRBD2 as D (6 bases). Germline lookup yields CDR1 SQVTM and CDR2 ANQGSEA. V dropped 4 bases and J dropped 2 bases, with 14 bases sitting between them. This CDR3 has 14 residues. CDR3 in amino acids: CSVGQAGKQETQYF. CDR3 in DNA: TGCAGCGTTGGCCAAGCGGGTAAACAAGAGACCCAGTACTTC. Using reference TRBV29-1 and TRBJ2-5 for the parts outside the CDR3, the full variable domain is SAVISQKPSRDICQRGTSLTIQCQVDSQVTMMFWYRQQPGQSLTLIATANQGSEATYESGFVIDKFPISRPNLTFSTLTVSNMSPEDSSIYLCSVGQAGKQETQYFGPGTRLLVL.

Notes on this clone: In the same sample, other DNA sequences code for this CDR3. The gene calls are TRBV27 and TRBJ1-1; the D is unclear. CDR1 is MNHEY, CDR2 SMNVEV, per germline (reference sequence). Deletions cut 2 bases from V and 1 base from J, with 5 bases between. The CDR3 totals 13 residues. The CDR3 coding sequence is TGTGCCAGCAGTTTAACAGCGAACACTGAAGCTTTCTTT. Translated: CASSLTANTEAFF.

The chain carries TRBV6-1 and TRBJ1-5; TRBD1 agrees at 8 bases. The CDR3 has 17 residues. Per the germline V gene, CDR1 is MNHNS and CDR2 is SASEGT. J gave up 1 base and V 3 bases, and 8 bases lay outside the gene matches. CDR3 DNA: TGTGCCAGCAGTGAGATCAGGACAGGGAACAGCAATCAGCCCCAGCATTTT. Protein sequence: CASSEIRTGNSNQPQHF.

The genes are TRBV7-9 and TRBJ2-7, with TRBD1 matching 7 bases. CDR1 and CDR2 from the germline V gene are SEHNR and FQNEAQ (reference sequence). The CDR3 length is 15 residues. Trimming removed 4 bases from V and 1 base from J; junction bases left unmatched: 7. Written as DNA, the CDR3 is TGTGCCAGCAGCTCCGGACAGGACGTTTCCTACGAGCAGTACTTC. This encodes CASSSGQDVSYEQYF.

The chain is built from TRBV13 and TRBJ2-7, with 10 bases fitting TRBD2. Germline CDR1 and CDR2: PRHDT and FYEKMQ (reference sequence). The length of the CDR3 is 20 residues. With 0 bases clipped from V and 5 bases from J, the junction kept 19 bases outside the gene matches. CDR3 nucleotides: TGTGCCAGCAGCTTAGGGTATGGGCGGCTAGCGGGAGAGGCGAGAGACGAGCAGTACTTC. It yields the protein CASSLGYGRLAGEARDEQYF.

This clone appeared once. The chain couples TRBV29-1 to TRBJ1-2; D is unclear. The ends were cut back, 2 bases at V and 0 bases at J, with 10 bases in the middle. This CDR3 region has 14 residues. CDR1 SQVTM and CDR2 ANQGSEA come from the germline V gene. CDR3 in amino acids: CSVEWSASNYGYTF. DNA for the CDR3: TGCAGCGTTGAATGGTCAGCCTCTAACTATGGCTACACCTTC.

The chain has TRBV6-5 and TRBJ2-5; weak D call: TRBD2 (6 bases). This CDR3 spans 16 amino acids. V dropped 0 bases and J dropped 4 bases, with 15 bases sitting between them. Germline V CDR1 and CDR2: MNHEY, SVGAGI. CDR3 protein: CASSYSSGGSVETQYF. The CDR3 DNA follows: TGTGCCAGCAGTTACTCGTCCGGGGGTTCGGTAGAGACCCAGTACTTC.